Sequencing of this T cell receptor (beta chain) was carried out in a study of T cell responses to AZD1222 COVID-19 vaccine. Findings and limits, study-wide: Just five or six AZD1222 recipients were seropositive at baseline. Following two doses of AZD1222, Spike-specific TCR breadth and depth rose. Across spike, vaccine-associated CD4 TCRs were found, dominant at 160-218 and 743-854.

Notes on this clone: What it recognizes is unknown.

Germline CDR1 is SNHLY and CDR2 is FYNNEI. V was clipped by 6 bases and J by 1 base, with 6 bases between them. The CDR3 spans 13 residues. The assay was immunoSEQ multiplex PCR, and TCRdb's table has in-frame clones only and misses some. This table holds 80,000 or so clones, around nine tenths found once. The sequencing used peripheral blood, collected on day 0 of MenACWY control vaccination. The chain joins TRBV2 to TRBJ2-2; D assignment may be TRBD1 or TRBD2 (5 bases each). This TCR was sampled from an adult in good health. The CDR3 region has the DNA TGTGCCAGCAGGGGGGAGAACACCGGGGAGCTGTTTTTT. Translation gives CASRGENTGELFF.